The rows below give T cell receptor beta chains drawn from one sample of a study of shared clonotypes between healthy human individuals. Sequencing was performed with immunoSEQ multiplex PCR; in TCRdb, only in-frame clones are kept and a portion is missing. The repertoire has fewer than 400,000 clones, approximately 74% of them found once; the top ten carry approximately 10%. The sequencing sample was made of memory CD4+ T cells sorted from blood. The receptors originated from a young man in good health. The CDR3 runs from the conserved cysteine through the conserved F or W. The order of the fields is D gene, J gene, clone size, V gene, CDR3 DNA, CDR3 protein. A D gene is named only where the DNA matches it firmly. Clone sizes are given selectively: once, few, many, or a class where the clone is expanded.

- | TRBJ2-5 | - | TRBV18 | TGTGCCAGCTCACCTCTTGAAAAGACCCAGTACTTC | CASSPLEKTQYF
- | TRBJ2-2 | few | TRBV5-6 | TGTGCCAGCACCTCTCGGGGGCTGAACACCGGGGAGCTGTTTTTT | CASTSRGLNTGELFF
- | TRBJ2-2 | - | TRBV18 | TGTGCCAGCTCTCCCGGGACCTACCCTTCGAACACCGGGGAGCTGTTTTTT | CASSPGTYPSNTGELFF
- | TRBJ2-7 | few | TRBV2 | TGTGCCAGCAGCTTAGGAGGGAGCGTCTCCTACGAGCAGTACTTC | CASSLGGSVSYEQYF
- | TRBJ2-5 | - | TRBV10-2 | TGCGCCAACACTAGAGGAGGTTGGGAGACCCAGTACTTC | CANTRGGWETQYF
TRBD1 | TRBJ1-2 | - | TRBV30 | TGTGCCTGGAGTCTTACTGGGACAGGGGGCTTCTGGGGCTACACCTTC | CAWSLTGTGGFWGYTF
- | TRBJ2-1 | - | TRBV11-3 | TGTGCCAGCAGCTCCACTAGAAACGGGGGATACAATGAGCAGTTCTTC | CASSSTRNGGYNEQFF
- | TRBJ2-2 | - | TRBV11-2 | TGTGCCAGCAGCTTAATCGAGGGGGCGAACACCGGGGAGCTGTTTTTT | CASSLIEGANTGELFF
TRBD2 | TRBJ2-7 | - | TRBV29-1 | TGCAGCGTTGCCGGGGGGGCGCTCGAGCAGTACTTC | CSVAGGALEQYF
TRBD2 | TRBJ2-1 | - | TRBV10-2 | TGCGCCATTGGAGCGGGAGCCGTTTACAATGAGCAGTTCTTC | CAIGAGAVYNEQFF
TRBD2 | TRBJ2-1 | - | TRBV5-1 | TGCGCCAGCAGCCTCGGGACTAGGGTTGGGCTGTTCTTC | CASSLGTRVGLFF
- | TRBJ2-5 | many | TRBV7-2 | TGTGCCAGCAGCTTGCAGCCCCAAGAGACCCAGTACTTC | CASSLQPQETQYF
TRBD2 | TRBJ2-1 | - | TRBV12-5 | TGTGCTACATCGCCGGGGACTAGCGCCTACAATGAGCAGTTCTTC | CATSPGTSAYNEQFF
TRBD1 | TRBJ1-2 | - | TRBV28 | TGTGCCAGCAGTTCCCCGGGACAGACCTATGGCTACACCTTC | CASSSPGQTYGYTF
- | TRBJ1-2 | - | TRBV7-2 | TGTGCCAGCAGCTTAGGATGGACTTATAGAACCAGTTCCTATGGCTACACCTTC | CASSLGWTYRTSSYGYTF
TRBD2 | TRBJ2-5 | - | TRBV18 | TGTGCCAGCTCACCACCGAACGGGAGGACGTCTGAGACCCAGTACTTC | CASSPPNGRTSETQYF
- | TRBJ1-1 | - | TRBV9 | TGTGCCAGCAGCTCCCGGGTGGGCACTGAAGCTTTCTTT | CASSSRVGTEAFF
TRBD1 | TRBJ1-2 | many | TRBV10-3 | TGTGCCATCGGAACCGGGACAGGGTATAATGGCTACACCTTC | CAIGTGTGYNGYTF
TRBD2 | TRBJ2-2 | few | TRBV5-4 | TGTGCCAGCAGCTCGATGACTAGCGGGAGGGGAACCGGGGAGCTGTTTTTT | CASSSMTSGRGTGELFF
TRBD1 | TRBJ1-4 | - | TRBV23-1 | TGCGCCAGCAGTAAGGACAGGGAGGGGACTGAAAAACTGTTTTTT | CASSKDREGTEKLFF
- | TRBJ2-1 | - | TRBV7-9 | TGTGCCAGCAGCTCCTCGTTGGGGGGCGGGAGTTACGATGAGCAGTTCTTC | CASSSSLGGGSYDEQFF
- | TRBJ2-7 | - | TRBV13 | TGTGCCAGCAGCTTAGTACCCTCCTACGAGCAGTACTTC | CASSLVPSYEQYF
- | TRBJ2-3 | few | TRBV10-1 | TGCGCCAGCAGTGAGACCACTACGAGCACAGATACGCAGTATTTT | CASSETTTSTDTQYF
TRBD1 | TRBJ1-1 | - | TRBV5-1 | TGCGCCAGCACCATAACCGGGACAGGGTTCACTGAAGCTTTCTTT | CASTITGTGFTEAFF
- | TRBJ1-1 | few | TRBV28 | TGTGCCAGCAAGGAAGGACGCACTGAAGCTTTCTTT | CASKEGRTEAFF
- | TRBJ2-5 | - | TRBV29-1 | TGCAGCGCAAAACCGGACGACCAAGAGACCCAGTACTTC | CSAKPDDQETQYF
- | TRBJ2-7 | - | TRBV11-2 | TGTGCCAGCAGGGGGACTGGAACCTACGAGCAGTACTTC | CASRGTGTYEQYF
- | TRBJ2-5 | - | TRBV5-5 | TGTGCCAGCAGCTTGGGCCCGGGGCAAGAGACCCAGTACTTC | CASSLGPGQETQYF
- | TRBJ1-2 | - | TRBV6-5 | TGTGCCAGCAGTCAACAGGGTGGAGGCTATGGCTACACCTTC | CASSQQGGGYGYTF
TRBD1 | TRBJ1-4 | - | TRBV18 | TGTGCCAGCTCACGAGGACAGGAAGGCGAAAAACTGTTTTTT | CASSRGQEGEKLFF
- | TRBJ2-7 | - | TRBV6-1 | TGTGCCAGCAGAGGGGACTCCTACGAGCAGTACTTC | CASRGDSYEQYF
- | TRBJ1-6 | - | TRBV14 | TGTGCCAGCAGCCACAGGGATAATTCACCCCTCCACTTT | CASSHRDNSPLHF
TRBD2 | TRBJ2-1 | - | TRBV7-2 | TGTGCCAGCAGGCAAAGAAGGAGCGGGGGGTTCAATGAGCAGTTCTTC | CASRQRRSGGFNEQFF
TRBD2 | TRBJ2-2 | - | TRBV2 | TGTGCCAGCAGAGGACTAGCGGGAATCGGGGAGCTGTTTTTT | CASRGLAGIGELFF
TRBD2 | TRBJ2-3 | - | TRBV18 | TGTGCCAGCTCACCACTTTCCCCGGGACTAGCGGCTCTCACAGATACGCAGTATTTT | CASSPLSPGLAALTDTQYF
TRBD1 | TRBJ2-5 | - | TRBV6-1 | TGTGCCAGCAGGAGAGGACAGGGAAAGGAGACCCAGTACTTC | CASRRGQGKETQYF
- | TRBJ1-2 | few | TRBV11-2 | TGTGCCAGCAGAAGGGGCCATGGCTACACCTTC | CASRRGHGYTF
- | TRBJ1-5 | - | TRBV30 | TGTGCCTGGAGTGTTAGTGTTAGCAATCAGCCCCAGCATTTT | CAWSVSVSNQPQHF
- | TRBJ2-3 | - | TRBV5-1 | TGCGCCAGCAGCTTGGATGGCGTAAGCACAGATACGCAGTATTTT | CASSLDGVSTDTQYF
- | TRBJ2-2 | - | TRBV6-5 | TGTGCCAGCAGTTATGGCGGGCTAACCGGGGAGCTGTTTTTT | CASSYGGLTGELFF
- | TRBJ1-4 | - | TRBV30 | TGTGCCTGGAGTTGGGGTCGGTCAACTAATGAAAAACTGTTTTTT | CAWSWGRSTNEKLFF
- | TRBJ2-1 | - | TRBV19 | TGTGCCAGTAGTCTCAACCGGGTCCTGCCCTACAATGAGCAGTTCTTC | CASSLNRVLPYNEQFF
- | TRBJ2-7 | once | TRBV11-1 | TGTGCCAGCAGCATAGAGGCGCTAACGGGAATTTCTTACGAGCAGTACTTC | CASSIEALTGISYEQYF
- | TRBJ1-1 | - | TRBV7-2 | TGTGCCAGCAGCCATCCGAATCGTGAAGCTTTCTTT | CASSHPNREAFF
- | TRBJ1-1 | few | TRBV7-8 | TGTGCCAGCAGCAAGCGGAACACTGAAGCTTTCTTT | CASSKRNTEAFF
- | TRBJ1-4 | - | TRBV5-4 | TGTGCCAGCAGCTCCGGGGGCGGCGGTGAAAAACTGTTTTTT | CASSSGGGGEKLFF
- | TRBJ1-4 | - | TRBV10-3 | TGTGCCATCAGTGGGACAGCGAGTAATGAAAAACTGTTTTTT | CAISGTASNEKLFF
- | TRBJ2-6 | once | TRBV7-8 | TGTGCCAGCAGCCAGGATCCCCAGCGCTCTGGGGCCAACGTCCTGACTTTC | CASSQDPQRSGANVLTF
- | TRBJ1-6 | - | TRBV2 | TGTGCCAGCAAACCAGACAGGTCCCACTCCTATAATTCACCCCTCCACTTT | CASKPDRSHSYNSPLHF
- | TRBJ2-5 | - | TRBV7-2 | TGTGCCAGCAGCATAAACCAGGGCGCGACCCAGTACTTC | CASSINQGATQYF
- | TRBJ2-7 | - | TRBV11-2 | TGTGCCAGCAGCTTATCCGTCGGCGACGGATCCTACGAGCAGTACTTC | CASSLSVGDGSYEQYF
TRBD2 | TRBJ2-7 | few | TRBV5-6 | TGTGCCAGCAGCTTAAGTAGGGCTAGCGGGAATGTCTTGGACGAGCAGTACTTC | CASSLSRASGNVLDEQYF
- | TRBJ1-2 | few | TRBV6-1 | TGTGCCAGCAAGGGCGGGGGGCTATATGGCTACACCTTC | CASKGGGLYGYTF
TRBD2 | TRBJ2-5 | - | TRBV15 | TGTGCCACCAGCAGAGATGGGACTAGTCAAGAGACCCAGTACTTC | CATSRDGTSQETQYF
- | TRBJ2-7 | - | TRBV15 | TGTGCCACCAGCAAGCAGGGCAGGGAACATAGTTTTTCCTACGAGCAGTACTTC | CATSKQGREHSFSYEQYF